These T cell receptor beta chains were read from a single sample in a study of Graves' ophthalmopathy and Graves' hyperthyroidism. TCRdb re-called the multiplex PCR reads with MiXCR, one entry per CDR3 protein. Among roughly 60,000 distinct CDR3 sequences listed, approximately 50% were seen once. The sample taken for sequencing was peripheral blood. All receptors derive from an adult woman with Graves' ophthalmopathy. CDR3s include the opening cysteine and the closing phenylalanine or tryptophan. D genes are given only for firm matches. Only part of the rows carry a size: once, few, many, or a class if the clone is expanded.

v_call,clone_size,d_call,j_call,cdr3_aa,cdr3_nt
TRBV4-3,many,.,TRBJ2-3,CASSQADQFTDTQYF,TGCGCCAGCAGCCAAGCCGACCAGTTCACAGATACGCAGTATTTT
TRBV11-1,.,TRBD1,TRBJ1-5,CASSSSSGTGADTQHF,TGTGCCAGCAGCTCCTCCAGCGGGACAGGCGCAGATACGCAGCATTTT
TRBV7-3,.,.,TRBJ1-4,CASSLNPGQGEKLFF,TGTGCCAGCAGCTTAAATCCAGGGCAGGGGGAAAAACTGTTTTTT
TRBV15,once,.,TRBJ1-1,CATSSIAGEAFF,TGTGCTACCAGCAGCATAGCGGGAGAAGCTTTCTTT
TRBV7-8,.,TRBD1,TRBJ2-1,CASSRTGTGGNEQFF,TGTGCCAGCAGCCGAACAGGGACAGGGGGCAATGAGCAGTTCTTC
TRBV11-2,many,TRBD1,TRBJ1-4,CASSAGGREKLFF,TGTGCCAGCAGTGCAGGGGGGCGTGAAAAACTGTTTTTT
TRBV27,many,.,TRBJ1-5,CASRSTLNQPQHF,TGTGCCAGCAGATCGACCCTCAATCAGCCCCAGCATTTT
TRBV9,many,TRBD1,TRBJ1-1,CASSPGQGATDTEAFF,TGTGCCAGCAGCCCGGGACAGGGGGCGACGGACACTGAAGCTTTCTTT
TRBV7-8,.,.,TRBJ1-3,CASSLAGGNTVYF,TGTGCCAGCAGCTTAGCGGGGGGAAACACCGTGTATTTT
TRBV7-9,.,.,TRBJ1-1,CASSFYICSAVRGTEAFF,.
TRBV15,.,TRBD1,TRBJ2-5,CATSRSDRAGNTQYF,TGTGCCACCAGCAGATCGGACAGGGCTGGAAACACCCAGTACTTC
TRBV10-3,.,.,TRBJ1-1,CAISESRWSLNTEAFF,TGTGCCATCAGTGAGTCAAGGTGGAGTTTGAACACTGAAGCTTTCTTT
TRBV28,many,TRBD2,TRBJ2-7,CASRGMGRGEKYF,TGTGCCAGCAGGGGGATGGGGAGGGGAGAGAAGTACTTC
TRBV15,once,TRBD2,TRBJ2-3,CATSRAPRTSGNTDTQYF,TGTGCCACCAGCAGAGCTCCTCGGACTAGCGGGAACACAGATACGCAGTATTTT
TRBV29-1,medium-sized,.,TRBJ1-5,CSVAGLPSQPQHF,TGCAGCGTTGCCGGACTCCCCTCTCAGCCCCAGCATTTT
TRBV4-2,many,.,TRBJ2-2,CASSHDTDNTGELFF,TGTGCCAGCAGCCATGACACAGATAACACCGGGGAGCTGTTTTTT
TRBV7-9,many,.,TRBJ2-7,CASSFDSEAYEQYF,TGTGCCAGCAGCTTCGACAGTGAAGCATACGAGCAGTACTTC
TRBV5-1,.,.,TRBJ1-6,CASSLAQAHSPLHF,TGCGCCAGCAGCTTGGCCCAGGCTCATTCACCCCTCCACTTT
TRBV30,many,TRBD2,TRBJ2-7,CAWSPSGRDEQYF,TGTGCCTGGAGTCCTAGCGGGAGAGACGAGCAGTACTTC
TRBV6-5,.,TRBD1,TRBJ2-7,CASSLTGTGYEQYF,TGTGCCAGCAGTCTAACCGGGACAGGATACGAGCAGTACTTC
TRBV7-3,.,.,TRBJ2-1,CASSLVPSYNEQFF,TGTGCCAGCAGCTTAGTTCCTAGTTACAATGAGCAGTTCTTC
TRBV2,.,TRBD2,TRBJ2-1,CASVESLAGSSYNEQFF,TGTGCCAGCGTTGAGTCCCTAGCGGGGAGCTCCTACAATGAGCAGTTCTTC
TRBV5-1,.,.,TRBJ1-2,CASSLGAGVNYGYTF,TGCGCCAGCAGCTTGGGTGCAGGGGTTAACTATGGCTACACCTTC
TRBV7-8,many,.,TRBJ1-1,CASRGFRVVMETEAFF,TGTGCCAGCAGGGGATTCAGGGTAGTGATGGAGACTGAAGCTTTCTTT
TRBV6-5,many,TRBD1,TRBJ2-3,CASTQGAGPTDTQYF,TGTGCCAGCACCCAGGGGGCTGGTCCCACAGATACGCAGTATTTT
TRBV9,few,.,TRBJ2-5,CASSQGNRLFDPPTPETQYF,TGTGCCAGCAGCCAAGGAAACCGCCTTTTTGACCCCCCCACGCCGGAGACCCAGTACTTC
TRBV7-2,medium-sized,.,TRBJ2-7,CASSLAEHEQYF,TGTGCCAGCAGCTTAGCGGAACACGAGCAGTACTTC
TRBV20-1,.,TRBD2,TRBJ2-5,CSARTDPGLAGGVAPQETQYF,TGCAGTGCTAGGACAGATCCGGGACTAGCGGGAGGGGTGGCCCCTCAAGAGACCCAGTACTTC
TRBV6-6,many,.,TRBJ2-7,CASSYGYYEQYF,TGTGCCAGCAGTTACGGATATTACGAGCAGTACTTC
TRBV4-2,many,.,TRBJ1-1,CASSQERTEAFF,TGTGCCAGCAGCCAGGAACGAACTGAAGCTTTCTTT
TRBV2,.,.,TRBJ2-1,CASSEANLQFF,TGTGCCAGCAGTGAAGCTAACCTGCAGTTCTTC
TRBV9,many,.,TRBJ1-6,CASSPGPNMGTYNSPLHF,TGTGCCAGCAGCCCGGGTCCTAATATGGGCACCTATAATTCACCCCTCCACTTT